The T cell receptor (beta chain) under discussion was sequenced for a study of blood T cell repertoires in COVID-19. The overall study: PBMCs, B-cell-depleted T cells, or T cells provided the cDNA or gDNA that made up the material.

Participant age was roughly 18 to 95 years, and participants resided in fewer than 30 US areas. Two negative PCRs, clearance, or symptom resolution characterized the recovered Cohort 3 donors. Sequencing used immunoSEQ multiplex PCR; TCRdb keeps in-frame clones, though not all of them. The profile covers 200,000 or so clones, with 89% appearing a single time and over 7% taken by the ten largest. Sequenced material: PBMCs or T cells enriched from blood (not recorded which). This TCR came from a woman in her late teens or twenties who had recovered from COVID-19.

The CDR3 bases are TGTGCCAGCAGCCAAGGACCCCACAGAAACTATGGCTACACCTTC. Protein sequence: CASSQGPHRNYGYTF. This chain joins TRBV14 and TRBJ1-2; D unclear. Germline V gene sequence: CDR1 SGHDN, CDR2 FVKESK. The V gene lost 1 base and the J gene lost 2 bases, with 11 bases spanning the gap. There are 15 residues in the CDR3.